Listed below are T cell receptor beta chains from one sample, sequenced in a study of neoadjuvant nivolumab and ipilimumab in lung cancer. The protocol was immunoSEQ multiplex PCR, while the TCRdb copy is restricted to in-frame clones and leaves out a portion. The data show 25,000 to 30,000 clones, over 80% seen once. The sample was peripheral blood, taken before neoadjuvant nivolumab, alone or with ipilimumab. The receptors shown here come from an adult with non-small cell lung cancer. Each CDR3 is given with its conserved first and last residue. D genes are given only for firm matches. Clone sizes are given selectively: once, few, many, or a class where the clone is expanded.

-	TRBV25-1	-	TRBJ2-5	TGTGCCAGCAGTGAATTCAGAGGGGAACAGGAGACCCAGTACTTC	CASSEFRGEQETQYF
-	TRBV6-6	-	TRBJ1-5	TGTGCCAGCAAGAAGGGGAATCCTAATAGCAATCAGCCCCAGCATTTT	CASKKGNPNSNQPQHF
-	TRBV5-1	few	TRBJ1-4	TGCGCCAGCAGCCGGGCCCCGAATGAAAAACTGTTTTTT	CASSRAPNEKLFF
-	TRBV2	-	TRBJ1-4	TGTGCCAGTTCACCCTCAACTAATGAAAAACTGTTTTTT	CASSPSTNEKLFF
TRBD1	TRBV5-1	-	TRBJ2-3	TGCGCCAGCAGCCGGGACAGGGAGGGGGATACGCAGTATTTT	CASSRDREGDTQYF
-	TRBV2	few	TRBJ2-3	TGTGCCAGCAGTGAACGGGTGACAGATACGCAGTATTTT	CASSERVTDTQYF
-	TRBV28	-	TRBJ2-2	TGTGCCAGCAGCCCCACTCTCTATGGGGGGGGCCATACCGGGGAGCTGTTTTTT	CASSPTLYGGGHTGELFF
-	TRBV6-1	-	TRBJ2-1	TGTGCCAGCAGTGAAGGGGGATTGGGGGCGGTCGATGAGCAGTTCTTC	CASSEGGLGAVDEQFF
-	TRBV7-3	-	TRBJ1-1	TGTGCCAGCAGCGGGGCGAACACTGAAGCTTTCTTT	CASSGANTEAFF
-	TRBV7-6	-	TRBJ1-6	TGTGCCAGCAGCCTAGACGAGGTTTTCTCCTATAATTCACCCCTCCACTTT	CASSLDEVFSYNSPLHF
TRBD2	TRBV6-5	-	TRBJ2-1	TGTGCCAGCAGAGGACTAGCGGGGGTCTATGAGCAGTTCTTC	CASRGLAGVYEQFF
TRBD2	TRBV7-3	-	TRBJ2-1	TGTGCCAGCAGCTCATGGCCTAGCGGGGGCCATGGGCAGTTCTTC	CASSSWPSGGHGQFF
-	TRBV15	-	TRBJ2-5	TGTGCCACCAGCAGAGTGGGCAGGCGCCAAGAGACCCAGTACTTC	CATSRVGRRQETQYF
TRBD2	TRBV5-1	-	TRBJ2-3	TGCGCCAGCCATAGACTAGCGGGGGGGAACACAGATACGCAGTATTTT	CASHRLAGGNTDTQYF
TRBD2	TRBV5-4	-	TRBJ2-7	TGTGCCAGCAGCCCCGGCGGGGGGCCCTACGAGCAGTACTTC	CASSPGGGPYEQYF
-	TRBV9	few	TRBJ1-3	TGTGCCAGCAGCGTGAGGGGTGGGTTTGCTGGAAACACCATATATTTT	CASSVRGGFAGNTIYF
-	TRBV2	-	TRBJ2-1	TGTGCCAGCAGGACAGGACAGTACAATGAGCAGTTCTTC	CASRTGQYNEQFF
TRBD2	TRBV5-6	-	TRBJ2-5	TGTGCCAGCAGCTTGGCGGGGGGGCAACAAGAGACCCAGTACTTC	CASSLAGGQQETQYF
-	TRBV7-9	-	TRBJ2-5	TGTGCCAGCAGCTTAGCCTTCCCAGATGGGACCCAGTACTTC	CASSLAFPDGTQYF
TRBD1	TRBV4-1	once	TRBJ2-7	TGCGCCAGCAGCCAGCCCGGACAGGGCGTCTACGAGCAGTACTTC	CASSQPGQGVYEQYF
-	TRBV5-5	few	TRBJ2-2	TGTGCCAGCAGCTGGGCCGCGGAGACCGGGGAGCTGTTTTTT	CASSWAAETGELFF
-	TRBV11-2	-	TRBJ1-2	TGTGCCAGCAGCTCGACAGGTACTAGCTATGGCTACACCTTC	CASSSTGTSYGYTF
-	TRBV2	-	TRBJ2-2	TGTGCCAGCATCCAGGAGGGGGCCGTCAACGGGGAGCTGTTTTTT	CASIQEGAVNGELFF
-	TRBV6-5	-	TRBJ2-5	TGTGCCAGCAATCACCAGGCTGGTCGGGAGACCCAGTACTTC	CASNHQAGRETQYF
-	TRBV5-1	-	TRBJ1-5	TGCGCCAGCAGCTTTGCACCGGACAGTGATCAGCCCCAGCATTTT	CASSFAPDSDQPQHF
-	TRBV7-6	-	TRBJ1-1	TGTGCCAGCAGCCCTCGACCGAACACTGAAGCTTTCTTT	CASSPRPNTEAFF